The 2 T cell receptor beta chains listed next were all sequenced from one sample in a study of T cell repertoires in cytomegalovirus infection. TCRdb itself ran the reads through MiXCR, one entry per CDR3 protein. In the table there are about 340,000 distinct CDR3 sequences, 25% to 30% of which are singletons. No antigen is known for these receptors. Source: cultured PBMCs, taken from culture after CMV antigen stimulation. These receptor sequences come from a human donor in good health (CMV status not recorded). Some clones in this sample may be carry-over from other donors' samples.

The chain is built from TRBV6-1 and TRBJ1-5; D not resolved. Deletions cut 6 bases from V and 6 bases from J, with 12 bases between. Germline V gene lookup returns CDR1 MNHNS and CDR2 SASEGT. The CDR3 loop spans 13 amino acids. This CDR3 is CASRATRVQPQHF. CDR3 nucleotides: TGTGCCAGCAGGGCGACGCGGGTTCAGCCCCAGCATTTT.

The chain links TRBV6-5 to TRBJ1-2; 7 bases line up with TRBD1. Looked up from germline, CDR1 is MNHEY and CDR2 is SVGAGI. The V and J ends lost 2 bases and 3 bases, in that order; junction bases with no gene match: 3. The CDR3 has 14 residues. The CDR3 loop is CASSYDRAYYGYTF. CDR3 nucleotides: TGTGCCAGCAGTTACGACAGGGCTTACTATGGCTACACCTTC.